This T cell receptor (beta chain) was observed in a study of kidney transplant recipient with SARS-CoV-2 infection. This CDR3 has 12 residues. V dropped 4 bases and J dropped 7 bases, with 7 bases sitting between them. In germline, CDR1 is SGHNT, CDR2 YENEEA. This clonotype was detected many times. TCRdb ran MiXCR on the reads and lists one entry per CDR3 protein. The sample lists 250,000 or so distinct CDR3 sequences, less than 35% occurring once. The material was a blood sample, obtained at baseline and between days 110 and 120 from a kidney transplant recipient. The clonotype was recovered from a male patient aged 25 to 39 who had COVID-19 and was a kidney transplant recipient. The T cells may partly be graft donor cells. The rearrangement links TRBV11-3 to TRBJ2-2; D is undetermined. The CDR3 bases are TGTGCCAGCAGCTGGCGGCTCGGGGAGCTGTTTTTT. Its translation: CASSWRLGELFF.